One and the same sample provided the 15 T cell receptor beta chains below, sequenced in a study of glioma-infiltrating T cells after dendritic cell vaccination. The time point is: after dendritic cell vaccination, including at tumor progression/relapse. The method was immunoSEQ multiplex PCR; TCRdb's version includes in-frame clones alone and lacks a portion of them. The repertoire has some 90,000 clones, about 81% of them found once; the top ten carry over 2%. The material sequenced was blood, taken after dendritic cell vaccination. These receptors were taken from a human donor with glioblastoma.

V gene TRBV7-9 combines with J gene TRBJ2-1; D is possibly TRBD2 (7 bases). Germline V gene sequence: CDR1 SEHNR, CDR2 FQNEAQ (reference sequence). The CDR3 runs to 15 residues. V lost 6 bases, J lost 2 bases, and 14 bases lay in between. CDR3 in amino acids: CASRSTGRAYNEQFF. The CDR3 DNA is TGTGCCAGCAGATCCACAGGGAGGGCCTACAATGAGCAGTTCTTC.

The chain has TRBV6-5 and TRBJ2-1; 7 bases align to TRBD2. The CDR3 is 14 amino acids. Germline V CDR1 and CDR2: MNHEY, SVGAGI. With V trimmed by 2 bases and J by 6 bases, 4 bases remained unmatched. DNA of the CDR3: TGTGCCAGCAGTTACCGGGGGGTCGGCAATGAGCAGTTCTTC. Its protein product is CASSYRGVGNEQFF.

This rearrangement joins TRBV4-2 to TRBJ1-3, with D perhaps TRBD1 (5 bases). Germline V gene sequence: CDR1 LGHNA, CDR2 YNFKEQ. Trimming left V 3 bases short and J 2 bases short, with 11 bases between. The CDR3 totals 15 residues. Here the CDR3 DNA reads TGTGCCAGCAGCCAGCTCGGGGGTCCTGGAAACACCATATATTTT. It yields the protein CASSQLGGPGNTIYF.

This clone has just one count. As DNA, the CDR3 is TGTGCCACCAGCAGAGACAAACAGGGGTACCTCTATGGCTACACCTTC. Amino acid sequence: CATSRDKQGYLYGYTF. This chain connects TRBV15 to TRBJ1-2; 7 bases fit TRBD1. The V segment lost 0 bases and the J segment 4 bases; nucleotides outside the gene matches: 8. CDR3 length: 16 residues. CDR1 LNHNV and CDR2 YYDKDF come from the germline V gene (reference sequence).

A few counts support this clone. The rearrangement uses TRBV5-6 and TRBJ2-1, with 13 bases fitting TRBD2. The V gene end was trimmed by 0 bases and the J gene end by 4 bases; junction bases not matched to a gene: 1. The germline gives CDR1 SGHDT, CDR2 YYEEEE. The CDR3 is 16 residues long. As DNA, the CDR3 is TGTGCCAGCAGCTTGGGACTAGCGGGGGGTTACAATGAGCAGTTCTTC. As protein: CASSLGLAGGYNEQFF.

The chain recombines TRBV7-2 with TRBJ1-1; perhaps TRBD1 as D (6 bases). CDR3 length: 14 residues. V was cut by 1 base and J by 5 bases, with 11 bases left in between. Germline CDR1 is SGHTA and CDR2 is FQGNSA. CDR3 coding DNA: TGTGCCAGCAGCTTAGTAGCAGGGGAAACTGAAGCTTTCTTT. Translation gives CASSLVAGETEAFF.

The CDR3 bases are TGTGCCTGGAGTGTCGGACTAGCGGCTACCGGGGAGCTGTTTTTT. It specifies CAWSVGLAATGELFF. The chain recombines TRBV30 with TRBJ2-2; 10 bases are a match to TRBD2. The J segment lost 5 bases and the V segment lost 0 bases, leaving 3 bases of the junction unmatched. CDR1 and CDR2 from the germline V gene are GTSNPN and SVGIG (reference sequence). The CDR3 is 15 residues long.

This chain uses TRBV6-1 with TRBJ2-5; D perhaps matches TRBD1 (5 bases). V lost 4 bases, J lost 5 bases, and 11 bases lay in between. The germline V gene has CDR1 MNHNS and CDR2 SASEGT. This CDR3 is built from 13 residues. For the CDR3, the DNA is TGTGCCAGCAGTGTGTTAAGGGGTGAGACCCAGTACTTC. As protein: CASSVLRGETQYF.

The gene calls are TRBV21-1 and TRBJ1-5; the DNA was not compared with TRBD1, the D call given in the table. TRBV21-1 is termed a pseudogene. This CDR3 region has 15 residues. CDR3 loop: CASTNRDRGDQPQHF. CDR3 DNA: TGTGCCAGCACCAACCGGGACAGGGGAGACCAGCCCCAGCATTTT.

The V call is TRBV23-1, the J call TRBJ2-7, with 9 bases that match TRBD1. TRBV23-1 is marked as an open reading frame, function uncertain. The CDR3 is 16 amino acids. Unmatched junction bases numbered 9, after V lost 4 bases and J lost 2 bases. The CDR3 region has the DNA TGCGCCAGCAGTCCGCAACGAGGGGACAGGGCCTACGAGCAGTACTTC. Protein product: CASSPQRGDRAYEQYF.

For the CDR3, the DNA is TGTGCCAGCAGCTTAGTTGGGGGCGGGTATAGCAATCAGCCCCAGCATTTT. Translation: CASSLVGGGYSNQPQHF. This chain connects TRBV7-2 to TRBJ1-5, with TRBD1 as a possible D gene (6 bases). Trimming cost V 1 base and J 0 bases, with 13 bases left between them. CDR1 is SGHTA, CDR2 FQGNSA, per germline. CDR3 length: 17 amino acids.

The V and J genes are TRBV6-1 and TRBJ2-7; tentatively, D is TRBD1 (6 bases). Germline V gene lookup returns CDR1 MNHNS and CDR2 SASEGT. Trimming took off 5 bases at V and 4 bases at J, with 15 bases between the two ends. This CDR3 has 14 residues. The CDR3 sequence is CASSTRQESYEQYV. The CDR3 DNA reads TGTGCCAGCAGTACTCGACAGGAGAGTTACGAGCAGTACGTC.

V gene TRBV7-2 combines with J gene TRBJ2-2; 9 bases agree with TRBD1. CDR3 length: 16 residues. Trimming removed 6 bases from V and 5 bases from J; junction bases left unmatched: 10. CDR1 is SGHTA and CDR2 is FQGNSA in the germline V gene. The CDR3 reads CASSTYRGPFTGELFF. The CDR3 DNA follows: TGTGCCAGCAGTACATACAGGGGGCCCTTTACCGGGGAGCTGTTTTTT.

This clone occurred once. The chain employs TRBV7-2 and TRBJ2-3, with D unclear. Germline V gene lookup returns CDR1 SGHTA and CDR2 FQGNSA. This CDR3 comprises 15 residues. The V end lost 1 base, the J end lost 5 bases, and 13 bases lay between the germline ends. The DNA for the CDR3 is TGTGCCAGCAGCTTAGTAGGAGCTAGGAAAGATACGCAGTATTTT. Translating gives CASSLVGARKDTQYF.

The rearrangement uses TRBV27 and TRBJ2-7, with D possibly matching TRBD1 (6 bases). CDR3 size: 13 residues. The germline gives CDR1 MNHEY, CDR2 SMNVEV (reference sequence). The germline V and J ends were trimmed by 3 bases and 2 bases, with 8 bases remaining between them. The CDR3 DNA is TGTGCCAGCAGTTTGGACAGAACCTACGAGCAGTACTTC. As protein: CASSLDRTYEQYF.